A selection of T cell receptor beta chains follows, all from one sample in a study of blood T cell repertoires in COVID-19. The assay was immunoSEQ multiplex PCR, and TCRdb's table has in-frame clones only and misses some. The table records around 130,000 clones, about 90% of them present only once. Sample: peripheral blood. These receptor sequences come from a woman aged 50 to 60 who had recovered from COVID-19. The CDR3 runs from the conserved cysteine through the conserved F or W. Each record gives: D gene, clone size, V gene, J gene, CDR3 DNA, CDR3 protein. D genes are given only for firm matches. Clone size appears in some rows only: once, few, many, or a class for an expanded clone.

.	.	TRBV29-1	TRBJ2-1	TGCAGCGTTTATCCCCAACTCAACAATGAGCAGTTCTTC	CSVYPQLNNEQFF
TRBD1	.	TRBV6-5	TRBJ2-2	TGTGCCAGCAACGAGGCAGGGGGCAACACCGGGGAGCTGTTTTTT	CASNEAGGNTGELFF
TRBD1	.	TRBV11-3	TRBJ2-5	TGTGCCAGCAGCTTAGAGTCGGGACAGCCCGTGACCCAGTACTTC	CASSLESGQPVTQYF
TRBD1	many	TRBV10-3	TRBJ1-1	TGTGCCATCAGTGATGGACAGGGGACTGAAGCTTTCTTT	CAISDGQGTEAFF
TRBD2	.	TRBV19	TRBJ2-1	TGTGCCAGTAGTATAGGGGGGCTTAGCGGGATCGGCTACAATGAGCAGTTCTTC	CASSIGGLSGIGYNEQFF
TRBD1	.	TRBV5-1	TRBJ2-7	TGCGCCAGCAGCGTCCCCGGGACAGGGGGCTACGAGCAGTACTTC	CASSVPGTGGYEQYF
TRBD1	.	TRBV5-6	TRBJ1-1	TGTGCCAGCAGCGCCCTGGGACAGGGGAAGGGGAACACTGAAGCTTTCTTT	CASSALGQGKGNTEAFF
.	few	TRBV2	TRBJ2-5	TGTGCCAGCAGTGGGGGGGTCGGAACAGAGACCCAGTACTTC	CASSGGVGTETQYF
TRBD1	.	TRBV7-8	TRBJ1-2	TGTGCCAGCAGCTTAGCCAAACAGGGGAAAATATATGGCTACACCTTC	CASSLAKQGKIYGYTF
TRBD1	.	TRBV28	TRBJ2-3	TGTGCCAGTCACGAGACGGGACAGGGGGCATCTACGCAGTATTTT	CASHETGQGASTQYF
TRBD1	once	TRBV7-9	TRBJ2-3	TGTGCCAGCAGCCCACCTCGGGGGACAGGGGCAGATACGCAGTATTTT	CASSPPRGTGADTQYF
TRBD2	.	TRBV18	TRBJ2-1	TGTGCCAGCTCCCCCGACACCACTAGCGTTTACAATGAGCAGTTCTTC	CASSPDTTSVYNEQFF
TRBD1	.	TRBV6-5	TRBJ1-5	TGTGCCAGCAGGTCGACAGGGGGCTTCAATCAGCCCCAGCATTTT	CASRSTGGFNQPQHF
.	.	TRBV7-3	TRBJ1-2	TGTGCCAGCAGCTCAAGTTCCAGGGCCGGCTACACCTTC	CASSSSSRAGYTF
.	.	TRBV9	TRBJ2-1	TGTGCCAGCAGCGTTTCGGGGAGCTCCTACAATGAGCAGTTCTTC	CASSVSGSSYNEQFF
.	.	TRBV7-3	TRBJ1-6	TGTGCCAGCAGCCTCTCTCCACAGTGGAATTCACCCCTCCACTTT	CASSLSPQWNSPLHF
.	.	TRBV28	TRBJ1-1	TGTGCCAGCAGTTTTCGACAGACCCGCATCCCGGAAGCTTTCTTT	CASSFRQTRIPEAFF
.	.	TRBV20-1	TRBJ2-7	TGCAGTGTTCGGACAGTCTACGAGCAGTACTTC	CSVRTVYEQYF
.	.	TRBV7-2	TRBJ2-1	TGTGCCAGCAGCCGTGCTAGGGGGACACCTGAGCAGTTCTTC	CASSRARGTPEQFF
.	.	TRBV27	TRBJ2-5	TGTGCCAGCAGACGACAGACCCAAGAGACCCAGTACTTC	CASRRQTQETQYF
.	.	TRBV9	TRBJ1-1	TGTGCCAGCAGCGTAGAACCGAGAAACACTGAAGCTTTCTTT	CASSVEPRNTEAFF
.	.	TRBV6-5	TRBJ1-2	TGTGCCAGCACGGACAGAAACTATGGCTACACCTTC	CASTDRNYGYTF
.	.	TRBV4-3	TRBJ2-1	TGCGCCAGCAGCCATGACGGGAGAAGCGATGAGCAGTTCTTC	CASSHDGRSDEQFF
TRBD2	.	TRBV15	TRBJ2-3	TGTGCCACCAGCAGAGTCGGGTTTGCGGGAGTAGATACGCAGTATTTT	CATSRVGFAGVDTQYF
.	.	TRBV29-1	TRBJ2-4	TGCAGCGTTGTTACAGGCCGAGCCAAAAACATTCAGTACTTC	CSVVTGRAKNIQYF
TRBD2	once	TRBV7-3	TRBJ2-1	TGTGCCAGCAGCTTAGCGGGAGGGCCTGTCAATGAGCAGTTCTTC	CASSLAGGPVNEQFF
.	.	TRBV7-3	TRBJ2-1	TGTGCCAGCAGCTTAGTAGCGGCTAAATACAATGAGCAGTTCTTC	CASSLVAAKYNEQFF
.	.	TRBV3-1/TRBV3-2	TRBJ2-5	TGTGCCAGCACCGGACAGCCGCAAGAGACCCAGTACTTC	CASTGQPQETQYF
.	.	TRBV12-3/TRBV12-4	TRBJ1-1	TGTGCCAGCAGCCCTAAAATGAACACTGAAGCTTTCTTT	CASSPKMNTEAFF
.	.	TRBV4-1	TRBJ2-7	TGCGCCAGCAGCCAAGACCTCTTCTACGAGCAGTACTTC	CASSQDLFYEQYF
.	once	TRBV19	TRBJ2-3	TGTGCCAGCCGGGGTGCGGCAACAGATACGCAGTATTTT	CASRGAATDTQYF
.	.	TRBV5-1	TRBJ2-7	TGCGCCAGCAGCGTAATTCCCGACAGCTACGAGCAGTACTTC	CASSVIPDSYEQYF
.	.	TRBV4-3	TRBJ1-1	TGCGCCAGCAGTCTAGAGCCGGACACTGAAGCTTTCTTT	CASSLEPDTEAFF
TRBD1	.	TRBV27	TRBJ1-6	TGTGCCAGCAGCCCCGGGACAGGGACTTCACCCCTCCACTTT	CASSPGTGTSPLHF
TRBD1	.	TRBV5-1	TRBJ2-7	TGCGCCAGCAGCTTGGGTTCACAGGGGAAGGAGCAGTACTTC	CASSLGSQGKEQYF
.	.	TRBV7-8	TRBJ1-1	TGTGCCAGCAGCTTAGATCTAGGACAGGAAGCTTTCTTT	CASSLDLGQEAFF
.	.	TRBV3-1/TRBV3-2	TRBJ2-2	TGTGCCAGCAGCCCCCCCGGCGGGGAGCTGTTTTTT	CASSPPGGELFF
.	few	TRBV5-6	TRBJ1-2	TGTGCCAGCACCGACAGGTATGGCTACACCTTC	CASTDRYGYTF
TRBD1	.	TRBV4-1	TRBJ1-2	TGCGCCAGCAGCCGCGGACAGGGGGTTACCCAAAACTATGGCTACACCTTC	CASSRGQGVTQNYGYTF
TRBD2	.	TRBV7-9	TRBJ2-5	TGTGCCAGCTCCGGAGCGGGGGGGCCGAAGGAGACCCAGTACTTC	CASSGAGGPKETQYF
TRBD2	.	TRBV6-2/TRBV6-3	TRBJ2-1	TGTGCCAGCAGTTGGTCGGGAGGGCCAAGTGAGCAGTTCTTC	CASSWSGGPSEQFF
TRBD1	.	TRBV28	TRBJ1-1	TGTGCCAGCAGTTCCCCGACAGGGAGGAACACTGAAGCTTTCTTT	CASSSPTGRNTEAFF
.	.	TRBV19	TRBJ2-7	TGTGCCAGTAGTGATACAGGAGCCTCCTACGAGCAGTACTTC	CASSDTGASYEQYF
.	.	TRBV7-3	TRBJ2-7	TGTGCCAGCAGCTTATCCCCGGGCTACGAGCAGTACTTC	CASSLSPGYEQYF
.	.	TRBV19	TRBJ1-6	TGTGCCAGTAGATTACCGGGACTTGATAATTCACCCCTCCACTTT	CASRLPGLDNSPLHF
TRBD1	once	TRBV5-1	TRBJ1-1	TGCGCCAGCAGCGGCTCACCCGGGACAGGGTCTGAAGCTTTCTTT	CASSGSPGTGSEAFF
TRBD1	.	TRBV3-1/TRBV3-2	TRBJ2-1	TGTGCCAGCAGCCCTTCCGGACAGGTCTACAATGAGCAGTTCTTC	CASSPSGQVYNEQFF
.	.	TRBV7-6	TRBJ2-5	TGTGCCAGCAGCAGACAACAGGGTTCCGAAGAGACCCAGTACTTC	CASSRQQGSEETQYF
.	.	TRBV23-1	TRBJ1-1	TGCGCCAGCGCCACCCATCAGGTCCGCCCTGACGAGATGAACACTGAAGCTTTCTTT	CASATHQVRPDEMNTEAFF
.	.	TRBV6-5	TRBJ2-3	TGTGCCAGCAGATCGACAGAAGATACGCAGTATTTT	CASRSTEDTQYF
.	.	TRBV5-6	TRBJ1-2	TGTGCCAGCAGCCACCGGCAGGCGGGGACCTATGGCTACACCTTC	CASSHRQAGTYGYTF